A single T cell receptor beta chain is shown here with its context. Its specificity is not known. The sample originates from a study of post-analysis software for immune sequencing data. Study-wide points: Comparison of patients with controls showed five TRBV segments more frequent in patients, TRBV5-6, TRBV5-1 and TRBV20-1 among them.

The library was made from cDNA and included unique molecular identifiers. Between roughly 1 and 11 million T cells gave rise to about 450,000 cDNA molecules. Via MiXCR, TCRdb re-called the PCR reads, giving one row per CDR3 protein. Counted here are 750,000 to 950,000 distinct CDR3 sequences, 53% occurring once; the ten biggest clones make up around 4.5%. CDR1 is MGHRA and CDR2 is YSYEKL in the germline V gene. The CDR3 runs to 15 residues. V was shortened by 1 base and J by 0 bases, with 9 bases between the two germline ends. J is TRBJ1-2 and V is TRBV4-1; no clear D. Material for sequencing was blood. The source of this sequence is a girl between 10 and 17 years old with multiple sclerosis. CDR3 in DNA: TGCGCCAGCAGCCAAGTGATCAATACTAACTATGGCTACACCTTC. It translates to CASSQVINTNYGYTF.